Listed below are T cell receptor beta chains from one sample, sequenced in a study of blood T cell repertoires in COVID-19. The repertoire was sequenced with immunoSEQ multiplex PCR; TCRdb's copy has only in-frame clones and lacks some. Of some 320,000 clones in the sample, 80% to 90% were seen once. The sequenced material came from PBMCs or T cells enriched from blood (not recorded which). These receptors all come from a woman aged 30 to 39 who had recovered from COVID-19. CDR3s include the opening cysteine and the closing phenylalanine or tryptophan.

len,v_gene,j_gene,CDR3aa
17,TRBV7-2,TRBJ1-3,CASLAGTGVLDGNTIYF
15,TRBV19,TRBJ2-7,CASSIRTGRDYEQYF
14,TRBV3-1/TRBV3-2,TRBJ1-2,CASSPLGQGAGYTF
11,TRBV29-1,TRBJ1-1,CSATGNTEAFF
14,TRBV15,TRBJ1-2,CATSRDLGWMDAGF
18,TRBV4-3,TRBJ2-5,CASSQVGAGVAGQETQYF
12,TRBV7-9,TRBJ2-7,CASSSQGNEQYF
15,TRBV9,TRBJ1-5,CASSEKQVPNQPQHF
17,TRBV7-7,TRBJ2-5,CASSTTRDFQRFETQYF
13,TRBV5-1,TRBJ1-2,CASSPGQADGYTF
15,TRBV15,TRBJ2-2,CATRPPGGATGELFF
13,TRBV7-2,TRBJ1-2,CASSGQNNYGYTF
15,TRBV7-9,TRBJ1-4,CASSLATGISEKLFF